Detailed here is one T cell receptor beta chain. Its antigen is not known. Germline CDR1 is SNHLY and CDR2 is FYNNEI. The length of the CDR3 is 13 residues. V shed 8 bases and J 7 bases; nucleotides not matched to a gene: 4. These oral cavity squamous cell carcinomas were HPV-negative and locally advanced. The data are from a study of neoadjuvant anti-PD-1 for oral cavity cancer. Study-wide results and limits: With a few patients per group, TCR findings need larger cohorts.

Most PBMC samples had 480 ng input DNA in six replicates. Generated by immunoSEQ multiplex PCR, the TCRdb table keeps only in-frame clones and is missing some. Among approximately 67,000 clones listed, 83% were seen once. The input for sequencing was PBMCs, taken before nivolumab (anti-PD-1) treatment. This clonotype originated in a person between 40 and 79 years old with oral cavity squamous cell carcinoma. This chain joins TRBV2 and TRBJ2-1, with TRBD2 matching over 11 bases. Written as DNA, the CDR3 is TGTGCCAGCGGTAGCGGGAGGGGGAATGAGCAGTTCTTC. Translating it yields CASGSGRGNEQFF.